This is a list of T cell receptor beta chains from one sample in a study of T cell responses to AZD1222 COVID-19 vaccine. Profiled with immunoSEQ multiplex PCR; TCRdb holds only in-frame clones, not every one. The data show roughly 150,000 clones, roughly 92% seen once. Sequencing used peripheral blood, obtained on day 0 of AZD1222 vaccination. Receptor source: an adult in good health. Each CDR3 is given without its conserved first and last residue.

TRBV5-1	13	ASSQTGQARRGYT
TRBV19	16	ASRVFRDYKLLPDEQY
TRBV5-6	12	ASSTGTVNTEAF
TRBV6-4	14	ASSDSRGTGANVLT
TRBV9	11	ASSPPQGGGYT
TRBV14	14	ASSIIAWAPNTEAF
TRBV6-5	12	ASRLYRGHYGYT
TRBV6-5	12	ASRMGQGLSGYT
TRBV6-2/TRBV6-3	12	ASSYSRSNQPQH
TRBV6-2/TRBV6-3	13	ASSSPSGRAVTQY
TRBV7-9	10	ASRDLNTEAF
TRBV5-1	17	ASSPGRAALSSGANVLT
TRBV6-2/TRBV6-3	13	ASSSPYGRFYEQY
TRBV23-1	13	ARPPGPSSYNEQF
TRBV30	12	AWGSQGVMQPQH
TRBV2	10	ASSLLNLPQH
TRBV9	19	ASSPGRGLAGGRSSYNEQF
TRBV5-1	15	ASSLTSGGSNTGELF
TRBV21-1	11	ASSISTGMTQY
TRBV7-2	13	ASSLGRGRRNEQF
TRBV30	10	AWSRQSNEQF
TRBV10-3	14	AISEGPVATNEKLF
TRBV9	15	ASSVGGDISNTGELF
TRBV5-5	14	ASSLAQGASSHGYT
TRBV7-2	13	ASRRQGGFTDTQY
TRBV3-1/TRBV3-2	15	ASSRPGGDRDQETQY
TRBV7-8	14	ASSTGQGGGNQPQH